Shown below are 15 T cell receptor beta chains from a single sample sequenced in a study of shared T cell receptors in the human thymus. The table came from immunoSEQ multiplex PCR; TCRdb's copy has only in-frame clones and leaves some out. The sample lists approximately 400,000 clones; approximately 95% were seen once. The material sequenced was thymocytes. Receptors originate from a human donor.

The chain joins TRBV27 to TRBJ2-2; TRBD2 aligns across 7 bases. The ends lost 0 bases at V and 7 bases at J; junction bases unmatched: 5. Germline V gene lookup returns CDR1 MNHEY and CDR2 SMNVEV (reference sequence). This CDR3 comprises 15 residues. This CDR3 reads CASSLSRLAVGELFF. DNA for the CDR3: TGTGCCAGCAGTTTATCTCGACTAGCTGTCGGGGAGCTGTTTTTT.

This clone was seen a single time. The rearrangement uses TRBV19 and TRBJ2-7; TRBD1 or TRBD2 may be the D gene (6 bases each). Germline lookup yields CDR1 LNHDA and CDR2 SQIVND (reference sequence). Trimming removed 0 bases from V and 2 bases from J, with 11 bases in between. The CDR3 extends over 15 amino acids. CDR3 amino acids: CASSIEQGGTYEQYF. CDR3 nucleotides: TGTGCCAGTAGTATAGAACAGGGAGGAACCTACGAGCAGTACTTC.

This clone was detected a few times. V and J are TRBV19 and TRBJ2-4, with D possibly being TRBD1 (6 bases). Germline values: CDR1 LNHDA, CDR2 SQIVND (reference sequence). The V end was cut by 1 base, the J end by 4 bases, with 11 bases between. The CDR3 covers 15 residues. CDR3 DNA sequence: TGTGCCAGTAGTATAGCTCTCAGGGGAAAAAACATTCAGTACTTC. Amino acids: CASSIALRGKNIQYF.

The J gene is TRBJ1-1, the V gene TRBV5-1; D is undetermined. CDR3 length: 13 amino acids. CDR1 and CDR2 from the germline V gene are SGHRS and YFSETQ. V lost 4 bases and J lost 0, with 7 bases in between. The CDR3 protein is CASSRHMNTEAFF. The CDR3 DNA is TGCGCCAGCAGCCGACACATGAACACTGAAGCTTTCTTT.

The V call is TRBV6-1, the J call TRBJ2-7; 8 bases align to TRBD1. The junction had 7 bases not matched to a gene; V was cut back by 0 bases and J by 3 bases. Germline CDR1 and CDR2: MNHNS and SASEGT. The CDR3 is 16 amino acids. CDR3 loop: CASSEARNRGYYEQYF. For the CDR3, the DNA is TGTGCCAGCAGTGAAGCTAGGAACAGGGGGTACTACGAGCAGTACTTC.

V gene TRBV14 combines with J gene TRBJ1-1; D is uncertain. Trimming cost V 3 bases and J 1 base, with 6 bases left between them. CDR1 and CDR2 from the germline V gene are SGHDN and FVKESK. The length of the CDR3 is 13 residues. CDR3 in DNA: TGTGCCAGCAGCCAGGCAGAGAACACTGAAGCTTTCTTT. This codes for CASSQAENTEAFF.

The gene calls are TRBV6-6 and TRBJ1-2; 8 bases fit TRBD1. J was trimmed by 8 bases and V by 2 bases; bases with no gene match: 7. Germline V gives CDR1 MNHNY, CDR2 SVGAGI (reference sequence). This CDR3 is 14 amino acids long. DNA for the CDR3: TGTGCCAGCAGTTACAGGCAGGGGGCGGTAGGCTACACCTTC. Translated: CASSYRQGAVGYTF.

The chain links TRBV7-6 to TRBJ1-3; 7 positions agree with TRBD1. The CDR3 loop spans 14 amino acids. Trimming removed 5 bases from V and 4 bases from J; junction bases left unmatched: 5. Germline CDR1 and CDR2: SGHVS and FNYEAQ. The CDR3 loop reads CASSLQGGGNTIYF. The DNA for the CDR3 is TGTGCCAGCAGCCTCCAGGGGGGAGGAAACACCATATATTTT.

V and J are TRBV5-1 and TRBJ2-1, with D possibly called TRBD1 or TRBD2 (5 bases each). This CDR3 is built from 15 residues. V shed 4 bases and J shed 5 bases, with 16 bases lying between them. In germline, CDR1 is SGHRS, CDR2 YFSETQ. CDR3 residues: CASSRHQGRHNEQFF. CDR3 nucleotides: TGCGCCAGCAGCAGACATCAGGGACGCCACAATGAGCAGTTCTTC.

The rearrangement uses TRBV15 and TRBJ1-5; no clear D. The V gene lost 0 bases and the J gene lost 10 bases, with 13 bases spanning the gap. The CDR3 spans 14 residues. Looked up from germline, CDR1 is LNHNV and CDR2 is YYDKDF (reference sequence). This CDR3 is CATSRDPSGNPQHF. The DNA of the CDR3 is TGTGCCACCAGCAGAGATCCTTCGGGCAACCCCCAGCATTTT.

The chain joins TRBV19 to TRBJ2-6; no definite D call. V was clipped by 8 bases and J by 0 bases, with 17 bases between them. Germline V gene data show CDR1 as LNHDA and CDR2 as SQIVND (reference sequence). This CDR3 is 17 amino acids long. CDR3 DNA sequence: TGTGCCAGTCACGGGCAGGCGGAGACCTCTGGGGCCAACGTCCTGACTTTC. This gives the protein CASHGQAETSGANVLTF.

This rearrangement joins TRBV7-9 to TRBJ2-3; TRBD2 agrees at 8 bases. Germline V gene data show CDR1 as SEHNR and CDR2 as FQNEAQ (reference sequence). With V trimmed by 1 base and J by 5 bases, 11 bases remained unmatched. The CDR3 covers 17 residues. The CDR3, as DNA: TGTGCCAGCAGCTTAGGCATGGGTAGCGGGAATGGAGATACGCAGTATTTT. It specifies CASSLGMGSGNGDTQYF.

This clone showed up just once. The CDR3 coding sequence is TGTGCCAGCAGCTTAGTGTGGCAGGGCCTCGAGCAGTACTTC. Translation gives CASSLVWQGLEQYF. The chain couples TRBV7-9 to TRBJ2-7; tentatively, D is TRBD1 (5 bases). This CDR3 comprises 14 residues. V shed 1 base and J shed 6 bases, with 13 bases lying between them. Germline V gene data show CDR1 as SEHNR and CDR2 as FQNEAQ (reference sequence).

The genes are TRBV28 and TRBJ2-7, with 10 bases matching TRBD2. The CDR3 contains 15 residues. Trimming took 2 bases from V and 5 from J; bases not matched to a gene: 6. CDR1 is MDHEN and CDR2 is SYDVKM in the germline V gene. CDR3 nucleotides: TGTGCCAGCAGTTTAAAGCTAGCGGGAGCCAACGAGCAGTACTTC. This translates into CASSLKLAGANEQYF.

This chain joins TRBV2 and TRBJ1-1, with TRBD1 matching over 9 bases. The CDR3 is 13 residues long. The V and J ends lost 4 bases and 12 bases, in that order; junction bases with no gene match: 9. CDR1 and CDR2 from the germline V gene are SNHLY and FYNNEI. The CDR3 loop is CASSAFYGTGSFF. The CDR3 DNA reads TGTGCCAGCAGTGCTTTTTATGGGACAGGGTCTTTCTTT.